Detailed here is one T cell receptor (beta chain). The sample belongs to a study of blood T cell repertoires in COVID-19. TCRdb keeps only in-frame clones here, not all; method: immunoSEQ multiplex PCR. The sample consists of about 300,000 clones, around 90% of them appearing once. CDR1 is MNHEY and CDR2 is SMNVEV in the germline V gene (reference sequence). Losses at the gene ends were 3 bases for V and 3 bases for J; bases not matched to a gene: 4. The CDR3 covers 15 residues. The chain uses TRBV27 and TRBJ1-5; 8 nucleotides agree with TRBD1. This clonotype was obtained from a man between 18 and 29 years old with active or convalescent COVID-19. The material sequenced was peripheral blood. The CDR3 loop reads CASSFRTGNNQPQHF. The CDR3 DNA follows: TGTGCCAGCAGTTTTCGGACAGGGAACAATCAGCCCCAGCATTTT.